This record looks at one T cell receptor (beta chain) sequence and its context. The antigen is unknown. The data were produced by immunoSEQ multiplex PCR, yet TCRdb's version contains in-frame clones alone and is incomplete. The repertoire holds tens of thousands of clones, with 81% as singletons. This record belongs to a study of OX40 agonist ivuxolimab in advanced cancers. Study information: The patients' treatment was ivuxolimab, an agonistic anti-OX40 (CD134) antibody. Six ivuxolimab dose levels, 0.01 to 10 mg/kg, were given intravenously every 2 weeks. Overall study findings and caveats: The average count of expanded clones was higher among CD8+ T cells than among CD4+.

The germline CDR1 and CDR2 sequences are LNHDA and SQIVND (reference sequence). The CDR3 consists of 14 residues. The trim removed 5 bases at V and 1 base at J, leaving 1 base unmatched. The TCR sequence derives from an adult with an advanced solid tumor such as melanoma, head and neck, liver or kidney cancer. J is TRBJ2-3 and V is TRBV19; 9 positions agree with TRBD1. The source was CD4+ or CD8+ T cells sorted from blood, collected in a trial of the OX40 agonist ivuxolimab. The DNA for the CDR3 is TGTGCCAGTAGTCGGACAGGGGGCACAGATACGCAGTATTTT. Its protein is CASSRTGGTDTQYF. The full variable domain, with the rest looked up from reference TRBV19 and TRBJ2-3, is DGGITQSPKYLFRKEGQNVTLSCEQNLNHDAMYWYRQDPGQGLRLIYYSQIVNDFQKGDIAEGYSVSREKKESFPLTVTSAQKNPTAFYLCASSRTGGTDTQYFGPGTRLTVL.